Shown below are 20 T cell receptor beta chains from a single sample sequenced in a study of cytomegalovirus exposure and HLA in healthy donors. The study ran its PCR with 60 Vbeta and 13 Jbeta primers. Using immunoSEQ multiplex PCR, the repertoire was profiled, and TCRdb retains in-frame clones only, with some absent. The table has about 78,000 clones, about three quarters seen once; the top ten hold approximately 12%. The sample consisted of PBMCs. Every receptor here comes from a woman aged 40 to 55 in good health and CMV-seropositive.

This chain joins TRBV6-1 and TRBJ1-2; 10 bases are shared with TRBD1. The junction had 19 bases not matched to a gene; V was cut back by 4 bases and J by 8 bases. The germline gives CDR1 MNHNS, CDR2 SASEGT. This CDR3 region has 18 residues. CDR3 nucleotides: TGTGCCAGCAGTGTTTTTGGTCCCGGGACAGGGGATGCTGGAGGCTACACCTTC. It translates to CASSVFGPGTGDAGGYTF.

The chain recombines TRBV11-2 with TRBJ1-1; TRBD1 matches at 7 bases. V shed 1 base, J shed 2 bases, and the junction held 4 bases outside the gene matches. The germline V gene has CDR1 SGHAT and CDR2 FQNNGV. This CDR3 comprises 15 residues. The CDR3 is CASSLVRGRNTEAFF. As DNA, the CDR3 is TGTGCCAGCAGCTTAGTGAGGGGGCGAAACACTGAAGCTTTCTTT.

J is TRBJ2-7 and V is TRBV19; a possible D gene is TRBD1 (6 bases). The germline V and J ends were trimmed by 1 base and 7 bases, with 17 bases remaining between them. This CDR3 region has 15 residues. Germline loops: CDR1 LNHDA, CDR2 SQIVND (reference sequence). The CDR3 loop reads CASSIGGPSEEEQYF. CDR3 sequence (DNA): TGTGCCAGTAGTATAGGGGGGCCGTCGGAGGAGGAGCAGTACTTC.

The chain couples TRBV28 to TRBJ1-3; 7 bases are a match to TRBD1. Germline values: CDR1 MDHEN, CDR2 SYDVKM. The CDR3 sequence is 17 residues long. With V trimmed by 2 bases and J by 0 bases, 7 bases remained unmatched. As DNA, the CDR3 is TGTGCCAGCAGTTTACCCCCAGGGGGGATCTCTGGAAACACCATATATTTT. It codes for CASSLPPGGISGNTIYF.

The chain uses TRBV14 and TRBJ2-1; TRBD1 might be the D (5 bases). This CDR3 is built from 15 residues. V was shortened by 1 base and J by 7 bases, with 14 bases between the two germline ends. The germline V gene has CDR1 SGHDN and CDR2 FVKESK. For the CDR3, the DNA is TGTGCCAGCAGCCAAGGACAGACCGCGGTGAATGAGCAGTTCTTC. Translation gives CASSQGQTAVNEQFF.

CDR3 in amino acids: CAWRATGSGSYNEQFF. CDR3 in DNA: TGTGCCTGGAGAGCAACGGGGTCGGGGAGCTACAATGAGCAGTTCTTC. This chain uses TRBV30 with TRBJ2-1, with D perhaps TRBD2 (5 bases). The CDR3 has 16 amino acids. V lost 3 bases and J lost 3, with 18 bases in between. The germline gives CDR1 GTSNPN, CDR2 SVGIG (reference sequence). Using reference TRBV30 and TRBJ2-1 for the parts outside the CDR3, the full variable domain is SQTIHQWPATLVQPVGSPLSLECTVEGTSNPNLYWYRQAAGRGLQLLFYSVGIGQISSEVPQNLSASRPQDRQFILSSKKLLLSDSGFYLCAWRATGSGSYNEQFFGPGTRLTVL.

The gene calls are TRBV19 and TRBJ2-1, with a weak D call TRBD2 (7 bases). V was clipped by 3 bases and J by 15 bases, with 24 bases between them. CDR3 length equals 15 residues. CDR1 LNHDA and CDR2 SQIVND come from the germline V gene (reference sequence). The CDR3 loop is CASSMEGGLGPFRFF. CDR3 in DNA: TGTGCCAGTAGTATGGAGGGGGGGTTGGGGCCGTTTCGGTTCTTC.

This chain uses TRBV5-4 with TRBJ1-1; 8 bases align to TRBD1. Trimming cost V 2 bases and J 4 bases; bases outside gene matches: 1. Germline loops: CDR1 SGHNT, CDR2 YYREEE (reference sequence). The CDR3 totals 13 residues. CDR3 sequence (DNA): TGTGCCAGCAGCTTACAGGGGGGCACTGAAGCTTTCTTT. Protein sequence: CASSLQGGTEAFF.

V is TRBV2 and J is TRBJ2-1, with D unresolved. The CDR3 runs 14 residues. V was clipped by 3 bases and J by 2 bases, with 8 bases between them. The germline gives CDR1 SNHLY, CDR2 FYNNEI. The CDR3 nucleotides read TGTGCCAGCAGTGACAGATTGACCTACAATGAGCAGTTCTTC. Translation: CASSDRLTYNEQFF.

Of note for this clone: Germline is not matched at one junction end, which may reflect a read error. The chain recombines TRBV7-9 with TRBJ2-7, with D hard to call. From germline, CDR1 is SEHNR and CDR2 FQNEAQ (reference sequence). The CDR3 is made up of 12 amino acids. The CDR3 DNA follows: TGTTCCAGCAGCTTATACGGTCACGAGCAGTACTTC. This encodes CSSSLYGHEQYF. The whole variable domain, remainder taken from reference TRBV7-9 and TRBJ2-7, is DTGVSQNPRHKITKRGQNVTFRCDPISEHNRLYWYRQTLGQGPEFLTYFQNEAQLEKSRLLSDRFSAERPKGSFSTLEIQRTEQGDSAMYLCSSSLYGHEQYFGPGTRLTVT.

The chain is built from TRBV6-6 and TRBJ2-5, with 8 bases identical to TRBD1. This CDR3 comprises 14 residues. J was trimmed by 4 bases and V by 8 bases; bases with no gene match: 9. CDR1 and CDR2 from the germline V gene are MNHNY and SVGAGI (reference sequence). CDR3: CASLSQGAPETQYF. For the CDR3, the DNA is TGTGCCAGCTTATCCCAGGGGGCACCAGAGACCCAGTACTTC.

V is TRBV4-3 and J is TRBJ1-2; D gene ambiguous. Trimming removed 0 bases from V and 0 bases from J, with 11 bases in between. This CDR3 is built from 16 residues. CDR1 is LGHNA, CDR2 YSLEER, per germline. Written as DNA, the CDR3 is TGCGCCAGCAGCCAAGATTTGGAGGGTGCTAACTATGGCTACACCTTC. Residues: CASSQDLEGANYGYTF.

The sample holds one count of this clone. The CDR3 sequence is CASSLARETQYF. In DNA form, the CDR3 reads TGTGCCAGCAGCTTGGCCAGGGAGACCCAGTACTTC. V gene TRBV5-8 combines with J gene TRBJ2-5, with D unclear. The length of the CDR3 is 12 residues. The germline CDR1 and CDR2 sequences are SGHTS and YDEGEE. The ends were cut back, 0 bases at V and 5 bases at J, with 5 bases in the middle.

The chain recombines TRBV18 with TRBJ1-6, with TRBD1 matching over 7 bases. Trimming cost V 0 bases and J 10 bases; bases outside gene matches: 12. Germline CDR1 KGHSH, CDR2 LQKENI. The CDR3 is made up of 17 amino acids. The CDR3 loop reads CASSPPSLTGFGSPLHF. The CDR3 DNA follows: TGTGCCAGCTCACCACCGAGTCTGACAGGGTTCGGGTCACCCCTCCACTTT.

V usage is TRBV14 and J usage is TRBJ2-7, with 11 bases identical to TRBD1. Trimming at V came to 4 bases and at J to 4 bases, leaving 9 bases not matched to a gene. The CDR3 consists of 16 residues. Looked up from germline, CDR1 is SGHDN and CDR2 is FVKESK. CDR3 sequence (DNA): TGTGCCAGCAGCCGCCTCGGGACAGGGGGAGGATACGAGCAGTACTTC. It translates to CASSRLGTGGGYEQYF. Drawing the rest from reference TRBV14 and TRBJ2-7, the complete variable domain is EAGVTQFPSHSVIEKGQTVTLRCDPISGHDNLYWYRRVMGKEIKFLLHFVKESKQDESGMPNNRFLAERTGGTYSTLKVQPAELEDSGVYFCASSRLGTGGGYEQYFGPGTRLTVT.

This chain uses TRBV6-1 with TRBJ1-4; 7 positions agree with TRBD1. The CDR3 consists of 14 residues. The junction had 10 bases not matched to a gene; V was cut back by 8 bases and J by 7 bases. Per the germline V gene, CDR1 is MNHNS and CDR2 is SASEGT. CDR3 bases: TGTGCCAGCCTCCCTTACGACAGGGCTGAAAAACTGTTTTTT. Encoded protein: CASLPYDRAEKLFF.

The chain couples TRBV5-1 to TRBJ2-7; 9 bases align to TRBD1. Trimming took 4 bases from V and 6 from J; bases not matched to a gene: 5. The CDR3 extends over 13 amino acids. Germline CDR1 is SGHRS and CDR2 is YFSETQ. The CDR3 nucleotides read TGCGCCAGCAGCAAGGGACAGGGTGGCGAGCAGTACTTC. Its protein product is CASSKGQGGEQYF.

This clone has just a few counts. The chain combines TRBV19 with TRBJ1-4; D is possibly TRBD1 (5 bases). Looked up from germline, CDR1 is LNHDA and CDR2 is SQIVND (reference sequence). This CDR3 comprises 14 residues. Trimming took 6 bases from V and 6 from J, leaving 14 bases between them. In nucleotides, the CDR3 is TGTGCCAGTAGCAAACAGGTCGGTTATGAAAAACTGTTTTTT. Translation: CASSKQVGYEKLFF.

This clone was detected only a few times. This sequence joins TRBV29-1 and TRBJ1-1; perhaps TRBD1 as D (5 bases). V was clipped by 5 bases and J by 7 bases, with 11 bases between them. CDR1 SQVTM and CDR2 ANQGSEA come from the germline V gene. There are 11 residues in the CDR3. In DNA, the CDR3 is TGCAGCGTTCATGACCAGGGTGAAGCTTTCTTT. This gives the protein CSVHDQGEAFF.

This chain connects TRBV10-3 to TRBJ1-5; weak D call: TRBD1 (6 bases). The CDR3 extends over 13 amino acids. Germline V lookup: CDR1 ENHRY, CDR2 SYGVKD. The V end was cut by 8 bases, the J end by 7 bases, with 15 bases between. Here the CDR3 reads CAIQGDNSQPQHF. The DNA of the CDR3 is TGTGCCATCCAAGGGGACAATTCCCAGCCCCAGCATTTT.